The clone carrying this T cell receptor beta chain was detected ten times or more. Trimming removed 4 bases from V and 4 bases from J, with 12 bases in between. This CDR3 spans 13 amino acids. Germline lookup yields CDR1 SGHKS and CDR2 YYEKEE (reference sequence). Production of TCR cDNA was by 5'RACE template switching, which also added a universal primer site and UMIs. Each CDR3 protein is one row after TCRdb ran MiXCR on the 5' RACE reads. This sample has some 110,000 distinct CDR3 sequences; about 7.2% occur once, and the top ten carry over 2.5%. The sample belongs to a study of T cells after yellow fever vaccination.

The chain carries TRBV5-5 and TRBJ2-7; a weak D match, TRBD1 (5 bases). This receptor was identified in a man between 18 and 29 years old who received the YFV17D yellow fever vaccine. Here the sequenced sample was CD4+ T cells sorted from PBMCs, taken 35 to 50 days after the first yellow fever vaccination. The DNA of the CDR3 is TGTGCCAGCAGCGCGGACAAGTTGTACGAGCAGTACTTC. Residues: CASSADKLYEQYF. The full variable domain, rest sourced from reference TRBV5-5 and TRBJ2-7, is DAGVTQSPTHLIKTRGQQVTLRCSPISGHKSVSWYQQVLGQGPQFIFQYYEKEERGRGNFPDRFSARQFPNYSSELNVNALLLGDSALYLCASSADKLYEQYFGPGTRLTVT.